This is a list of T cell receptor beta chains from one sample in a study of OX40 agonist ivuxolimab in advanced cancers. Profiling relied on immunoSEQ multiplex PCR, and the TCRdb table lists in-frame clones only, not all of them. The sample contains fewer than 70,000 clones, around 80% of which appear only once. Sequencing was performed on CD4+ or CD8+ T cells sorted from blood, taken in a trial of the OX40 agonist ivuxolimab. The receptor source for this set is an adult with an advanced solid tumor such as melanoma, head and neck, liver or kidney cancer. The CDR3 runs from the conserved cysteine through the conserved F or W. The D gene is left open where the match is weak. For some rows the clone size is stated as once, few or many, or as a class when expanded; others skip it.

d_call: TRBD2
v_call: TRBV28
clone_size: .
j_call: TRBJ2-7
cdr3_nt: TGTGCCAGCAGGCCCACCACACTGGGACTAGCGGGGGGCTACGAGCAGTACTTC
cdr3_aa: CASRPTTLGLAGGYEQYF

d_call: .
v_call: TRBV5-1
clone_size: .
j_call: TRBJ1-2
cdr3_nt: TGCGCCAGCAGCTTGTCTTGGACAACGGGAAGCTACACCTTC
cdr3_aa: CASSLSWTTGSYTF

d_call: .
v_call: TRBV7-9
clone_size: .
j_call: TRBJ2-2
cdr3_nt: TGTGCCAGCAGCCCGCCCCGGGCGGACAACACCGGGGAGCTGTTTTTT
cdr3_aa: CASSPPRADNTGELFF

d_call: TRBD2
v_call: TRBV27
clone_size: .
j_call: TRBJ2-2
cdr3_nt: TGTGCCAGCCACCCCGGGACTAGCGGGAGAGCGAACACCGGGGAGCTGTTTTTT
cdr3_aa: CASHPGTSGRANTGELFF

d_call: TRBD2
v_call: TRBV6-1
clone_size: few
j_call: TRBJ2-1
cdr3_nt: TGTGCCAGCAGTGGACTAGCCCACAATGAGCAGTTCTTC
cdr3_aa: CASSGLAHNEQFF

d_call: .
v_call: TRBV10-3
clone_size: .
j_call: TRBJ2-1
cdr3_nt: TGTGCCATCAGAACCGGGACAACGGCCCTCGATCAGTTCTTC
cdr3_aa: CAIRTGTTALDQFF

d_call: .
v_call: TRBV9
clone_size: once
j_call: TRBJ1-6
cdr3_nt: TGTGCCAGCAGCCCTGGACAGTATAATTCACCCCTCCACTTT
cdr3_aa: CASSPGQYNSPLHF

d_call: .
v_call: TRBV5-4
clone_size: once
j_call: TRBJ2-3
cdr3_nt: TGTGCCAGCAGCTTGGCCGTAGATACGCAGTATTTT
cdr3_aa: CASSLAVDTQYF

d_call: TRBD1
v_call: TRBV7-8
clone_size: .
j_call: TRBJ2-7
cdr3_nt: TGTGCCAGCAGCCCCGGGTTAAGGACAGGGCGAATCTACGAGCAGTACTTC
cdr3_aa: CASSPGLRTGRIYEQYF

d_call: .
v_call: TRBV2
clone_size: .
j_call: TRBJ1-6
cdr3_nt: TGTGCCAGCAGTGAAGTGGGGGGCAGGACCTATAATTCACCCCTCCATTTT
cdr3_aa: CASSEVGGRTYNSPLHF

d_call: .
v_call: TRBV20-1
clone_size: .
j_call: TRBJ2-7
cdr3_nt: TGCAGTGCGGGGGACAACTACGAGCAGTACTTC
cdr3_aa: CSAGDNYEQYF

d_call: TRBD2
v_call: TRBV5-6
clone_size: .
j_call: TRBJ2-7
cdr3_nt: TGTGCCAGCAGCTTTGGCGGGAGGGCAGGCTACGAGCAGTACTTC
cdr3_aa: CASSFGGRAGYEQYF

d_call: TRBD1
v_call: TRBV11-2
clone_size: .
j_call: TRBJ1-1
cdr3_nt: TGTGCCAGCAGCTTTACGCCGGGACAGAGAATCACTGAAGCTTTCTTT
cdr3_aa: CASSFTPGQRITEAFF

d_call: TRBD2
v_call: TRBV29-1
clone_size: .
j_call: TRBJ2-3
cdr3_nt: TGCAGCCCCTCCTTTGGGCGGGGGGGGAGCACAGATACGCAGTATTTT
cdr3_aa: CSPSFGRGGSTDTQYF

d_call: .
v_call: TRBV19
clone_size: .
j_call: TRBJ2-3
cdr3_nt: TGTGCCAGTAGTATAGATAGGAGGGATACGCAGTATTTT
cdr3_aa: CASSIDRRDTQYF

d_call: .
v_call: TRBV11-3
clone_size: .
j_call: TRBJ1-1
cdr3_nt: TGTGCCAGCAGCTTAGCCGGTCAGAGCGGGGACACTGAAGCTTTCTTT
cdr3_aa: CASSLAGQSGDTEAFF

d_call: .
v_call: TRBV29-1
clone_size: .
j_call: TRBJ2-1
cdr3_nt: TGCAGCGTAACACGCTACAATGAGCAGTTCTTC
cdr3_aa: CSVTRYNEQFF

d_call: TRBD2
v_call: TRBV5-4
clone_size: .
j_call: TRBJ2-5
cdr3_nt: TGTGCCAGCAGCCGCGGGGGGGCCAAAGAGACCCAGTACTTC
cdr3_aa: CASSRGGAKETQYF

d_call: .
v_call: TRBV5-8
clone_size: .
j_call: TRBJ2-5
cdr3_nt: TGTGCCAGCAGCCTAGGGACGGCGCAAGAGACCCAGTACTTC
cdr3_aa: CASSLGTAQETQYF

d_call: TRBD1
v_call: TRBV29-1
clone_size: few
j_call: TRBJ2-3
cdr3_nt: TGCAGCGTTGGGGGGACAGTCCGCACAGATACGCAGTATTTT
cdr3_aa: CSVGGTVRTDTQYF

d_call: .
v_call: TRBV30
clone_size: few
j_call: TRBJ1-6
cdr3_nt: TGTGCCTGGAGAGATAATTCACCCCTCCACTTT
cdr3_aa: CAWRDNSPLHF

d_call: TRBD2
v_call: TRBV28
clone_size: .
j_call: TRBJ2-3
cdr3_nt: TGTGCCAGCAGTTTCCTAGCGGGAGGGGGAGATACGCAGTATTTT
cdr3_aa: CASSFLAGGGDTQYF

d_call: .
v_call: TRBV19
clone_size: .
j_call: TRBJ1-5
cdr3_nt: TGTGCCAGTCAGGACCCATCGGGCAATCAGCCCCAGCATTTT
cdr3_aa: CASQDPSGNQPQHF

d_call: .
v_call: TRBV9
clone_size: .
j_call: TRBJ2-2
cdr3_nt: TGTGCCAGCAGCATCTCTTCCGGGGAGCTGTTTTTT
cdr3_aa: CASSISSGELFF

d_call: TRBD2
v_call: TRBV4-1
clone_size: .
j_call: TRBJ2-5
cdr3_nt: TGCGCCAGCAGCCTCGGCCTAGCGGGGTTCGGACAAGAGACCCAGTACTTC
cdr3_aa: CASSLGLAGFGQETQYF

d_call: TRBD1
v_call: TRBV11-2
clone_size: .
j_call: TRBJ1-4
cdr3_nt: TGTGCCAGCAGCTTACCTATAGGGACAGGGACTGAAAAACTGTTTTTT
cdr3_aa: CASSLPIGTGTEKLFF

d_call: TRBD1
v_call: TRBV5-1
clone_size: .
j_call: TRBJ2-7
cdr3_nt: TGCGCCAGCAGCTCGACAGGGCCTGAGCAGTACTTC
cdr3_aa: CASSSTGPEQYF

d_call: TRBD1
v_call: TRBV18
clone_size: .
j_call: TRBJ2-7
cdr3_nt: TGTGCCAGCTCACACTCCTTACGGACAGGGGTCGACGAGCAGTACTTC
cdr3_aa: CASSHSLRTGVDEQYF

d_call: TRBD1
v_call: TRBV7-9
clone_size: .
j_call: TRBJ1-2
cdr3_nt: TGTGCCAGCAGCTCTCCGGGACAGGGTCCCGCTGGCTACACCTTC
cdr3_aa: CASSSPGQGPAGYTF

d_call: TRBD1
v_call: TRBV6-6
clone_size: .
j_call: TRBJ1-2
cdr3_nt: TGTGCCAGCAGTTACTCAGGGACAGTTAACTATGGCTACACCTTC
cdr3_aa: CASSYSGTVNYGYTF

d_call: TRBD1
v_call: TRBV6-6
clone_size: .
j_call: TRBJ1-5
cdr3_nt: TGTGCCAGCAGTTACTCTCCAGGGGGTAATCAGCCCCAGCATTTT
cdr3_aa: CASSYSPGGNQPQHF

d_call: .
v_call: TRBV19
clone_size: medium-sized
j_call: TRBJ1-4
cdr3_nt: TGTGCCAGTAGTATAGATCTCGGCCGGGGACTGTTTTTT
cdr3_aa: CASSIDLGRGLFF

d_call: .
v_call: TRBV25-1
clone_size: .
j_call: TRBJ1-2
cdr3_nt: TGTGCCAGCAGTGCCGGGGCTTATGGCTACACCTTC
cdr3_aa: CASSAGAYGYTF

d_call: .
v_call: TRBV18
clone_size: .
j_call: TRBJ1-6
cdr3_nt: TGTGCCAGCACGGAGGACGCCAATTCACCCCTCCACTTT
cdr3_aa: CASTEDANSPLHF

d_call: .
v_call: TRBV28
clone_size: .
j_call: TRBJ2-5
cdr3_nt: TGTGCCAGCAGTCCACAGGGACCGCGGGAGACCCAGTACTTC
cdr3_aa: CASSPQGPRETQYF

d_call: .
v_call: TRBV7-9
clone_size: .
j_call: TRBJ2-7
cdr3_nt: TGTGCCAGCAGCCCGGATGTGGGAAAATACGAGCAGTACTTC
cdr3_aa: CASSPDVGKYEQYF

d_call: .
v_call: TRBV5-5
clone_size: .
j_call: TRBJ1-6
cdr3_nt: TGTGCCAGCAGCTCCAGTCGTCCAAATAATTCACCCCTCCACTTT
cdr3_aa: CASSSSRPNNSPLHF

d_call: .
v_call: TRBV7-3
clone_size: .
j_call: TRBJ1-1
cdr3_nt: TGTGCCAGCAGCTTATGGGGAATAGGGGCTGAAGCTTTCTTT
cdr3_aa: CASSLWGIGAEAFF

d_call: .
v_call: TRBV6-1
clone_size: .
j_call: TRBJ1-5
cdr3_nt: TGTGCCGTTGTGGGGGGGGGAAGCAATCAGCCCCAGCATTTT
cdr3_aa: CAVVGGGSNQPQHF

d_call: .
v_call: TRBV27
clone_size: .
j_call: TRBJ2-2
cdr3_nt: TGTGCCAGCAGGGACTGGGTTGGGACCGCGGCACAGCTGTTTTTT
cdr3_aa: CASRDWVGTAAQLFF

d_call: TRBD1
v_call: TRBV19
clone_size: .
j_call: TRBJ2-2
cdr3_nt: TGTGCCAGTAGTATGGGGTACAGGGGATTAGGTACCGGGGAGCTGTTTTTT
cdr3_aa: CASSMGYRGLGTGELFF

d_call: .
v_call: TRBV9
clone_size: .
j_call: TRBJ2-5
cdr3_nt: TGTGCCAGCAGCGTAGTCCCCCAAGAGACCCAGTACTTC
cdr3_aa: CASSVVPQETQYF

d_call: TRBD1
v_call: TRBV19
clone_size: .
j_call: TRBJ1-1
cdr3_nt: TGTGCCAGTAGAAACCGGGGACAGTTGAACACTGAAGCTTTCTTT
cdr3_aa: CASRNRGQLNTEAFF

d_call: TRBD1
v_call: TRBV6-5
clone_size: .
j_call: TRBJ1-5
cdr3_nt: TGTGCCAGCAGCCCAGGACAGGGTGCAATTCAGCCCCAGCATTTT
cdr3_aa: CASSPGQGAIQPQHF

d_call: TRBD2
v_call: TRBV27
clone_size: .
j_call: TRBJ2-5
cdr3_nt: TGTGCCAGCAGTTTTGGCGGCGGGGCTAGCGGAGAAGAGACCCAGTACTTC
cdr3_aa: CASSFGGGASGEETQYF

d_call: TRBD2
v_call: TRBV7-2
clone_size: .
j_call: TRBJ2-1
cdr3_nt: TGTGCCAGCAGCAAAGGACTAGCGGGGGGAGCTGAGCAGTTCTTC
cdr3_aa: CASSKGLAGGAEQFF

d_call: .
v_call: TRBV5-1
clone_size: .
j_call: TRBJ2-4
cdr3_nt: TGCGCCAGCAGCTTGGCCGGGGGCATAGCCAAAAACATTCAGTACTTC
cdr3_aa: CASSLAGGIAKNIQYF

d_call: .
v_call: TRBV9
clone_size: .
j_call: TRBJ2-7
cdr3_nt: TGTGCCAGCAGCGTCAATCTCCTTTCCTACGAGCAGTACTTC
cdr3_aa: CASSVNLLSYEQYF

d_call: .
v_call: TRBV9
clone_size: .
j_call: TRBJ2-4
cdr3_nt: TGTGCCAGCAGCGTAGAGGGTCCTGGGAACATTCAGTACTTC
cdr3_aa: CASSVEGPGNIQYF

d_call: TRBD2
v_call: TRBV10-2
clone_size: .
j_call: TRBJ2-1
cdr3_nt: TGCGCCATCCGGACTAGCGGAGGGAATGAGCAGTTCTTC
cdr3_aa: CAIRTSGGNEQFF

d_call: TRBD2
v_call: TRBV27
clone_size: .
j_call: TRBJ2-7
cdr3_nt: TGTGCCAGCAGCTACGGCGGAGCGGGGACCTACGAGCAGTACTTC
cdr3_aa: CASSYGGAGTYEQYF

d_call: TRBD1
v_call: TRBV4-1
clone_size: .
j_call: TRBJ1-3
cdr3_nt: TGCGCCAGCAGCTCGCGGACAGGAATGGATACGGGGCGGAACACCATATATTTT
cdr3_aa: CASSSRTGMDTGRNTIYF

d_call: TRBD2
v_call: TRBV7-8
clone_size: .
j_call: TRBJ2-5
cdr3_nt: TGTGCCAGCGGCGAGCCGGGACTAGATAAAGAGACCCAGTACTTC
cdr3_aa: CASGEPGLDKETQYF

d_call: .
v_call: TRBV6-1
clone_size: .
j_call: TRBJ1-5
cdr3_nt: TGTGCCAGCAGTGAAGGAGGGGGAGGTCAGCCCCAGCATTTT
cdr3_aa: CASSEGGGGQPQHF

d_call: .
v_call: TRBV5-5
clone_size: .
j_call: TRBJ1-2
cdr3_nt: TGTGCCAGCAGCTTGGCCCCACGTACAGAGTACTATGGCTACACCTTC
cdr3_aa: CASSLAPRTEYYGYTF